This T cell receptor beta chain was profiled in a study of T-cell reconstitution after alpha-beta-depleted transplantation in children. Findings of the study overall: Surviving recipient T cells and thymic progenitors produced the high day-60 TCRbeta diversity seen in some patients. T cells produced anew were the main source of T-cell counts and diversity one year after transplant. Expanded clones from the graft, numbering several hundred, reportedly supplied alpha-beta T cells about two months after transplant.

For TCRbeta, the library was prepared with unique molecular identifiers. One entry per CDR3 protein results from TCRdb running MiXCR on the PCR reads. The sample holds roughly 340,000 distinct CDR3 sequences, around 16% seen once. In its sample, this clonotype was seen a few times. Its antigen is currently unknown. V was shortened by 4 bases and J by 5 bases, with 11 bases between the two germline ends. CDR3 length equals 13 residues. Germline V gene data show CDR1 as MNHEY and CDR2 as SVGEGT. The TCR comes from a male patient aged 2-15 years who had a stem cell transplant for acute lymphoblastic leukemia, so the T cells may come from the graft donor. V usage is TRBV6-2 or TRBV6-3 and J usage is TRBJ2-5; no reliable D call. Sequenced here: PBMCs, mostly from graft donor cells, sampled 360 days after TCRalphabeta/CD19-depleted stem cell transplant. CDR3 bases: TGTGCCAGCAGTTCCGGGTCCGAGGAGACCCAGTACTTC. Translation: CASSSGSEETQYF.